Listed below are T cell receptor beta chains from one sample, sequenced in a study of blood T cell repertoires in COVID-19. The data were produced by immunoSEQ multiplex PCR, yet TCRdb's version contains in-frame clones alone and is incomplete. Of about 270,000 clones listed, around four fifths are singletons. The sample was peripheral blood. These receptor sequences come from a woman aged 45-59 years with active or convalescent COVID-19. CDR3s include the opening cysteine and the closing phenylalanine or tryptophan. D genes are given only for firm matches. Clone size is stated in some rows and not others, as once, few, many or a class when expanded.

D | J | V | size | DNA | CDR3
TRBD2 | TRBJ2-7 | TRBV12-5 | - | TGTGCTAGTGCCCGAGATATAGCGGGAGAGCCCTACGAGCAGTACTTC | CASARDIAGEPYEQYF
TRBD2 | TRBJ2-4 | TRBV19 | - | TGTGCCAGTAGCCCGGGCGGGGGCATTCAGTACTTC | CASSPGGGIQYF
TRBD1 | TRBJ2-1 | TRBV6-1 | - | TGTGCCAGCAGTGAAAGCATGCCCCAGGGGGCCCCCTATGGTGAGCAGTTCTTC | CASSESMPQGAPYGEQFF
- | TRBJ1-1 | TRBV2 | - | TGTGCCAGCACGGGGACAAGCACTCTTGAAGCTTTCTTT | CASTGTSTLEAFF
- | TRBJ2-5 | TRBV5-1 | - | TGCGCCAGCAGCTTGGGGGGAGTGGAGACCCAGTACTTC | CASSLGGVETQYF
- | TRBJ1-3 | TRBV4-1 | once | TGCGCCAGCAGCCCCCAAGGGGGACGGGTTCCCTCTGGAAACACCATATATTTT | CASSPQGGRVPSGNTIYF
- | TRBJ1-6 | TRBV5-1 | - | TGCGCCAGCAGTTCGAGTGAGCGCTATAATTCACCCCTCCACTTT | CASSSSERYNSPLHF
TRBD1 | TRBJ2-7 | TRBV5-1 | - | TGCGCCAGCACCCAGAACGGACAGGGCCCCATTGAGCAGTACTTC | CASTQNGQGPIEQYF
- | TRBJ1-1 | TRBV5-5 | - | TGTGCCAGCAGCCCGCGGACAGCGAACACTGAAGCTTTCTTT | CASSPRTANTEAFF
TRBD2 | TRBJ2-7 | TRBV3-1/TRBV3-2 | - | TGTGCCAGCAGCCAAGGGGAGGGCGGGTACGAGCAGTACTTC | CASSQGEGGYEQYF
TRBD1 | TRBJ1-4 | TRBV3-1/TRBV3-2 | - | TGTGCCAGCAGCCAAAGACCGGGACAGGTTAATAATGAAAAACTGTTTTTT | CASSQRPGQVNNEKLFF
- | TRBJ1-2 | TRBV10-3 | - | TGTGCCATCAGTGAGTCTGCTGGGCGTGAGACAACTTATGGCTACACCTTC | CAISESAGRETTYGYTF
- | TRBJ1-1 | TRBV12-3/TRBV12-4 | - | TGTGCCAGCAGAGCCACTGAAGCTTTCTTT | CASRATEAFF
- | TRBJ1-5 | TRBV30 | - | TGTGCCTGGAGCCCGAGGGTAGGTAGCAATCAGCCCCAGCATTTT | CAWSPRVGSNQPQHF
TRBD1 | TRBJ1-1 | TRBV9 | - | TGTGCCAGCAGCACCTCAACCGGGACAGGGTCCATGAACACTGAAGCTTTCTTT | CASSTSTGTGSMNTEAFF
- | TRBJ1-2 | TRBV2 | - | TGTGCCAGCAGTGGGGACCGGGACAAATCATGGGTAGAGGGCTACACCTTC | CASSGDRDKSWVEGYTF
- | TRBJ1-1 | TRBV5-6 | - | TGTGCCAGCAGCTCCAGGATGAACACTGAAGCTTTCTTT | CASSSRMNTEAFF
TRBD1 | TRBJ2-7 | TRBV3-1/TRBV3-2 | - | TGTGCCAGCAGCCAAGAATTTGGGGGACAGGGGCACTTC | CASSQEFGGQGHF
- | TRBJ1-2 | TRBV14 | - | TGTGCCAGCAGCCAAAGAGAGATGTCCCATCTTATCGGCTACACCTTC | CASSQREMSHLIGYTF
- | TRBJ1-4 | TRBV28 | - | TGTGCCAGCAGTTCACCGGCCGGGGGGGTGCGAAAACTGTTTTTT | CASSSPAGGVRKLFF
- | TRBJ1-2 | TRBV7-2 | - | TGTGCCAGCAGCTTAGCGGAACAGAATAACTATGGCTACACCTTC | CASSLAEQNNYGYTF
- | TRBJ2-5 | TRBV2 | - | TGTGCCAGCAGTGAACGAGGAGGGCAGGAGACCCAGTACTTC | CASSERGGQETQYF
- | TRBJ2-2 | TRBV6-6 | - | TGTGCCAGCAGCCTTAGTGTAGGGGAGCTGTTTTTT | CASSLSVGELFF
- | TRBJ1-2 | TRBV28 | - | TGTGCCAGCAGTTCCCCAGGATATGGCTACACCTTC | CASSSPGYGYTF
- | TRBJ1-5 | TRBV28 | few | TGTGCCAGCAGTAGAGGGGGGGCGGATCAGCCCCAGCATTTT | CASSRGGADQPQHF
TRBD2 | TRBJ2-1 | TRBV5-1 | - | TGCGCCAGCAGCTTTGGACTAGCGGGAACATCCTACAATGAGCAGTTCTTC | CASSFGLAGTSYNEQFF